This T cell receptor beta chain was sequenced during a study of immune cell composition in non-small cell lung cancer. For this clone: Its antigen is as yet unknown.

The study's findings and limits: Squamous lung tumours showed higher top 10 clone scores and clonality than adenocarcinomas. No significant correlation existed between pack-years smoked and tumour clonality.

The CDR3 length is 13 residues. Trimming pared 1 base from V and 1 base from J, leaving 5 bases between. The V gene's germline CDR1 is SGHKS and CDR2 YYEKEE (reference sequence). The repertoire was sequenced with immunoSEQ multiplex PCR; TCRdb's copy has only in-frame clones and lacks some. The sample consists of 15,000 or so clones, roughly 66% of them appearing once. Sequencing was performed on lung tumor tissue. The receptor was isolated from a human donor with non-small cell lung cancer. This chain uses TRBV5-5 with TRBJ2-5; D is unclear. CDR3 bases: TGTGCCAGCAGCTTGCACACCCAAGAGACCCAGTACTTC. Protein sequence: CASSLHTQETQYF. The full variable domain, completed using reference TRBV5-5 and TRBJ2-5, is DAGVTQSPTHLIKTRGQQVTLRCSPISGHKSVSWYQQVLGQGPQFIFQYYEKEERGRGNFPDRFSARQFPNYSSELNVNALLLGDSALYLCASSLHTQETQYFGPGTRLLVL.